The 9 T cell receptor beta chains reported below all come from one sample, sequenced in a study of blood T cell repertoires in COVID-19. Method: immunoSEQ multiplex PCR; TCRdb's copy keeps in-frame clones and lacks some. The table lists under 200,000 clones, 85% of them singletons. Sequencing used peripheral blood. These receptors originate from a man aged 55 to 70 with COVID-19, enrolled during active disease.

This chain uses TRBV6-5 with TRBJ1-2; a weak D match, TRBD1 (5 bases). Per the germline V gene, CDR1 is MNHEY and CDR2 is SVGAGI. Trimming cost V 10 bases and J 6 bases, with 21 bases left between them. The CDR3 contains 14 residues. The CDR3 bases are TGTGCCACCATCTGGGGGGGTTCGGGGGATGGCTACACCTTC. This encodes CATIWGGSGDGYTF.

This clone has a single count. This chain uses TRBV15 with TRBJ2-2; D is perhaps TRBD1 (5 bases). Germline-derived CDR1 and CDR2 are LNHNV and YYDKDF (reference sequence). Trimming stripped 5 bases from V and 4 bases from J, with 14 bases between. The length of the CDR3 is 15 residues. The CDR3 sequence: CATSPDQGITGELFF. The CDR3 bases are TGTGCCACCAGCCCTGACCAGGGAATCACCGGGGAGCTGTTTTTT.

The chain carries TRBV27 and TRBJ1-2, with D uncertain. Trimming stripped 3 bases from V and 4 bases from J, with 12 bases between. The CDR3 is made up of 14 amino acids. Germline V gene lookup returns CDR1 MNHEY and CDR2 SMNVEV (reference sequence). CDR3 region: CASSFQGSSYGYTF. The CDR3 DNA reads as TGTGCCAGCAGTTTTCAAGGGAGTTCCTATGGCTACACCTTC.

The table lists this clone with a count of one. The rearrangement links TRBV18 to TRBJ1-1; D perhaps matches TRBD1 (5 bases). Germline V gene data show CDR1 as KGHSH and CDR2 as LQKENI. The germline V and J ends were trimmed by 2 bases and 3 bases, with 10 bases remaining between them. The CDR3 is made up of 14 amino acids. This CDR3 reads CASSPMIGDTEAFF. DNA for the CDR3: TGTGCCAGCTCACCAATGATAGGGGACACTGAAGCTTTCTTT.

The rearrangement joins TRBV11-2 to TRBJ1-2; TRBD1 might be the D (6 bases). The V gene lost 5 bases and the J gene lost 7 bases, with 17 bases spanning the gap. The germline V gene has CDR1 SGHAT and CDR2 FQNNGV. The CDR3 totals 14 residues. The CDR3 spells CASSIQTGPGGYTF. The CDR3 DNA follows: TGTGCCAGCAGCATTCAGACAGGCCCTGGTGGCTACACCTTC.

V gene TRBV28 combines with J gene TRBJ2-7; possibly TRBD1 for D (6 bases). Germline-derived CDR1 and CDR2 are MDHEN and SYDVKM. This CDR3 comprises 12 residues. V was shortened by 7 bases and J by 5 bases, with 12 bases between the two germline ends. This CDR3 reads CASTTTGNEQYF. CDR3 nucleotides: TGTGCCAGCACTACTACAGGGAACGAGCAGTACTTC.

The CDR3 DNA reads TGTGCCAGCAGCGAAGGACAGGCTCAAGAGACCCAGTACTTC. Amino acids: CASSEGQAQETQYF. This chain uses TRBV7-9 with TRBJ2-5; 7 nucleotides line up with TRBD1. With V trimmed by 5 bases and J by 2 bases, 5 bases remained unmatched. The germline gives CDR1 SEHNR, CDR2 FQNEAQ (reference sequence). The CDR3 covers 14 residues.

The CDR3 bases are TGTGCCAGCAGTTACGAAACAGGGACCTATGGCTACACCTTC. Amino acid sequence: CASSYETGTYGYTF. The J gene is TRBJ1-2, the V gene TRBV6-6, with TRBD1 as a possible D gene (6 bases). Germline lookup yields CDR1 MNHNY and CDR2 SVGAGI (reference sequence). Trimming took 2 bases from V and 4 from J, leaving 11 bases between them. CDR3 size: 14 residues.

This CDR3 is CASSPMRTEAFF. The DNA for the CDR3 is TGTGCCAGCAGCCCCATGCGCACTGAAGCTTTCTTT. The J gene is TRBJ1-1, the V gene TRBV7-9; D remains ambiguous. Looked up from germline, CDR1 is SEHNR and CDR2 is FQNEAQ (reference sequence). CDR3 size: 12 residues. V was trimmed by 5 bases and J by 4 bases, leaving 8 bases between them.